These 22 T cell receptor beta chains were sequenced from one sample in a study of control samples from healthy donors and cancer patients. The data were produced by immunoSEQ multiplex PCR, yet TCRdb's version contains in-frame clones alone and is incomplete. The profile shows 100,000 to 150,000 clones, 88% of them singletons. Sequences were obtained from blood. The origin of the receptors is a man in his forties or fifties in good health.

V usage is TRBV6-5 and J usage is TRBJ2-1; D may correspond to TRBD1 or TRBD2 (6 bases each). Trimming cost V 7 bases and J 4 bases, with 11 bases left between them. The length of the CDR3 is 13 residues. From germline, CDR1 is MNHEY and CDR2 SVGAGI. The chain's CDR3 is CASKRGLYNEQFF. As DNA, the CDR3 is TGTGCCAGCAAACGGGGGCTATACAATGAGCAGTTCTTC.

CDR3 sequence (DNA): TGTGCCATCAGTGGCCACAACGAAGTGGGAGAGACCCAGTACTTC. It translates to CAISGHNEVGETQYF. The chain employs TRBV10-3 and TRBJ2-5; D unresolved. CDR3 size: 15 residues. Germline loops: CDR1 ENHRY, CDR2 SYGVKD. With 4 bases removed from V and 4 bases from J, the gap between germline ends came to 16 bases.

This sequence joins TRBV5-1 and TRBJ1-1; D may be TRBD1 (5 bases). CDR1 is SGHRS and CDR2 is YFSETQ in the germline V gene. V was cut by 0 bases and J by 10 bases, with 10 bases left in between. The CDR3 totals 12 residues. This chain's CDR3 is CASSLGAGGAFF. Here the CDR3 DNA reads TGCGCCAGCAGCTTGGGGGCGGGGGGAGCTTTCTTT.

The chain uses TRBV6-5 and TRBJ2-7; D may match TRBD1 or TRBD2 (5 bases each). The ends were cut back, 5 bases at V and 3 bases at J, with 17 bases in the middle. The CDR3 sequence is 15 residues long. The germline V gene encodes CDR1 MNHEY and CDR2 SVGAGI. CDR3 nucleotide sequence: TGTGCCAGCAGTCCCTATTCAGGGACCCTCTACGAGCAGTACTTC. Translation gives CASSPYSGTLYEQYF.

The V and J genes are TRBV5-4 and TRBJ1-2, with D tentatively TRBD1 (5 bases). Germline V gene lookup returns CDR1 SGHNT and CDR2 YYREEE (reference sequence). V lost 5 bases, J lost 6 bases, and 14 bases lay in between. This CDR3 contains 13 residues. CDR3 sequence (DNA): TGTGCCAGCAGTGATGCGAGGGGAAATGGCTACACCTTC. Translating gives CASSDARGNGYTF.

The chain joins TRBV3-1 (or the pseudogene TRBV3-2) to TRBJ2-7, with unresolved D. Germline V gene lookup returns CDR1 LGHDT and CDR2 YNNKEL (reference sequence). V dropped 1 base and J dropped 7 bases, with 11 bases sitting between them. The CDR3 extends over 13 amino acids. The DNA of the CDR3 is TGTGCCAGCAGCCAAGTAGAGTCTGGGGAGCAGTACTTC. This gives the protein CASSQVESGEQYF.

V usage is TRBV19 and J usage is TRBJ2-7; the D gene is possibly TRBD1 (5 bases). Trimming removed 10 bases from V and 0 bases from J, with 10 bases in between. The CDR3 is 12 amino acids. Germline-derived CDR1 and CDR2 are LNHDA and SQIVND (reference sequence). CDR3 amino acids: CAIHRSSYEQYF. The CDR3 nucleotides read TGTGCCATACACAGGAGCTCCTACGAGCAGTACTTC.

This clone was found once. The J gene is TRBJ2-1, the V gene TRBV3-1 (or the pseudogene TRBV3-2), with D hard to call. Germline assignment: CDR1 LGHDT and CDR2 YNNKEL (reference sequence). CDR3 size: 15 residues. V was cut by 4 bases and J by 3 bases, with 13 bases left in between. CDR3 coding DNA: TGTGCCAGCAGCCCCTTGGGAACAGTCTACAATGAGCAGTTCTTC. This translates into CASSPLGTVYNEQFF.

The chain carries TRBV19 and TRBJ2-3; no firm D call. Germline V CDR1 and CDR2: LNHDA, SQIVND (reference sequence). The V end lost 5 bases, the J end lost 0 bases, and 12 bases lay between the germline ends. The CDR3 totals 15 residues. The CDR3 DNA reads TGTGCCAGTAGTTACGGACCCGAAAGCACAGATACGCAGTATTTT. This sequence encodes CASSYGPESTDTQYF. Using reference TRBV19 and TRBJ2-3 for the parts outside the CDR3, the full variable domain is DGGITQSPKYLFRKEGQNVTLSCEQNLNHDAMYWYRQDPGQGLRLIYYSQIVNDFQKGDIAEGYSVSREKKESFPLTVTSAQKNPTAFYLCASSYGPESTDTQYFGPGTRLTVL.

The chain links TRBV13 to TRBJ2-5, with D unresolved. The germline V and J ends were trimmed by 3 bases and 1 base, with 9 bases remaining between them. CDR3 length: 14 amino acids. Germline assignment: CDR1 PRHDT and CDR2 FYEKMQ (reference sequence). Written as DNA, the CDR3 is TGTGCCAGCAGCTTCTGGCAGGCCCAAGAGACCCAGTACTTC. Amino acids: CASSFWQAQETQYF.

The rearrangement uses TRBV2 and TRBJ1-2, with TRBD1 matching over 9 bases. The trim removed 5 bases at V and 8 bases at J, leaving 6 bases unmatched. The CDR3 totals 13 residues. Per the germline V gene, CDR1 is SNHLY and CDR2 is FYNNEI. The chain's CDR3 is CASSRGQGPGYTF. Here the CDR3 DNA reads TGTGCCAGCAGTCGTGGACAGGGGCCGGGCTACACCTTC.

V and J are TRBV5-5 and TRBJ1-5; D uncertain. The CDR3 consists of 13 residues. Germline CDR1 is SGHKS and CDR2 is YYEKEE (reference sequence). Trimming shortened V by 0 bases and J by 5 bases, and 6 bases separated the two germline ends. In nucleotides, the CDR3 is TGTGCCAGCAGCTTGGATCGGGATCAGCCCCAGCATTTT. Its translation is CASSLDRDQPQHF.

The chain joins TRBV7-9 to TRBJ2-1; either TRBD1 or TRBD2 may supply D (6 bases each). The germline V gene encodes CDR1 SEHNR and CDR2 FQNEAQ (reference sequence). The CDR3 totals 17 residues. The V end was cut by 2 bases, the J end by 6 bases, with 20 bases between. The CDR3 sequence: CASSLPIMGGEGNEQFF. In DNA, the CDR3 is TGTGCCAGCAGCTTACCGATCATGGGGGGCGAGGGCAATGAGCAGTTCTTC.

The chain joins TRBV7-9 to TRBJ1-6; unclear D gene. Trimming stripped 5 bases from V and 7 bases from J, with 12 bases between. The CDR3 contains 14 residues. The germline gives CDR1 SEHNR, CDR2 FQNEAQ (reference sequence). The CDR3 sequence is CASSATGLNSPLHF. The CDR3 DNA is TGTGCCAGCAGCGCCACCGGGCTGAATTCACCCCTCCACTTT.

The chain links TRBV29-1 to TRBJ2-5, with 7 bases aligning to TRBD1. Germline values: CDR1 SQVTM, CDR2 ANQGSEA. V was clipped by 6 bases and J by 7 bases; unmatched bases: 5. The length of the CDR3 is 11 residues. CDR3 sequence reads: CSVDYRGTQYF. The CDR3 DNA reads TGCAGCGTCGACTACAGGGGGACCCAGTACTTC.

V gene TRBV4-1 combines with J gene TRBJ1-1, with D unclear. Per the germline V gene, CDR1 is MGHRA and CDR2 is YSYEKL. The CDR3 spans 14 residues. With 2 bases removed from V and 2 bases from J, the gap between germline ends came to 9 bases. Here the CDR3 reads CASSQFDTNTEAFF. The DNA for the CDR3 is TGCGCCAGCAGCCAATTTGACACCAACACTGAAGCTTTCTTT.

The chain's CDR3 is CASSRGPGDYNEQFF. CDR3 sequence (DNA): TGTGCCAGCAGCCGGGGGCCAGGCGATTACAATGAGCAGTTCTTC. The gene calls are TRBV7-3 and TRBJ2-1; tentatively, D is TRBD1 or TRBD2 (6 bases each). Germline V gene lookup returns CDR1 SGHTA and CDR2 FQGTGA. The V end lost 5 bases, the J end lost 4 bases, and 15 bases lay between the germline ends. The CDR3 totals 15 residues.

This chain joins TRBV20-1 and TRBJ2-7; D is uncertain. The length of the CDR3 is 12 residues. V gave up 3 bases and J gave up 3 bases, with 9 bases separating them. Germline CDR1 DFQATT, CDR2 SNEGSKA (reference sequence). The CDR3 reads CSASGPVYEQYF. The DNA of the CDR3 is TGCAGTGCTAGTGGGCCCGTCTACGAGCAGTACTTC.

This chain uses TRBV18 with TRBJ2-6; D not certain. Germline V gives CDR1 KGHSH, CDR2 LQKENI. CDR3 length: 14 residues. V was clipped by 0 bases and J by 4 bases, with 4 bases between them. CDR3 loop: CASSPPVGANVLTF. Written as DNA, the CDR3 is TGTGCCAGCTCACCACCGGTCGGGGCCAACGTCCTGACTTTC.

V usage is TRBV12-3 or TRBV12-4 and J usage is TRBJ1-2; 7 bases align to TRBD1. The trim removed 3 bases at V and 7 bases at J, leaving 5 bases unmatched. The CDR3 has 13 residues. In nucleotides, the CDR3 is TGTGCCAGCAGTTTCCAGGGGGGAAGTGGCTACACCTTC. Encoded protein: CASSFQGGSGYTF.

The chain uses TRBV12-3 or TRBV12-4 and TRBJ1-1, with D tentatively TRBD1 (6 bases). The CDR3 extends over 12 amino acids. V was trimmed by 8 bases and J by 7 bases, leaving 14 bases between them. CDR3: CASRPKGGEAFF. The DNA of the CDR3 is TGTGCCAGCCGACCGAAGGGGGGTGAAGCTTTCTTT.

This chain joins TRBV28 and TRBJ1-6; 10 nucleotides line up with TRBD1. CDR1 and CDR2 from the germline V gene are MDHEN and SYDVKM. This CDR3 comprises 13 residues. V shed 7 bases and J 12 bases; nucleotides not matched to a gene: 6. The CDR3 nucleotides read TGTGCCAGCATTAGGACAGGGGGGCGACCCCTCCACTTT. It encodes CASIRTGGRPLHF.